A single sample is the source of the 25 T cell receptor beta chains below, sequenced in a study of blood T cell repertoires in COVID-19. Sequenced by immunoSEQ multiplex PCR; TCRdb stores in-frame clones only, minus some. This sample has roughly 10,000 clones, with roughly nine tenths found just once. The sequencing sample was made of peripheral blood. The source is a human donor in a cohort sampled during active COVID-19.

This chain connects TRBV5-1 to TRBJ1-3; D is undetermined. The V and J ends lost 4 bases and 0 bases respectively, with 14 bases between them. CDR3 length equals 16 residues. Germline V lookup: CDR1 SGHRS, CDR2 YFSETQ. CDR3 DNA: TGCGCCAGCAGCCCGTCTACAGTCTCCTCTGGAAACACCATATATTTT. This encodes CASSPSTVSSGNTIYF.

This clone was observed a single time. The chain uses TRBV30 and TRBJ2-5, with 8 bases that match TRBD2. V lost 0 bases and J lost 3; bases outside the gene matches: 6. There are 15 residues in the CDR3. The V gene's germline CDR1 is GTSNPN and CDR2 SVGIG (reference sequence). The CDR3 here is CAWSVFRGGEETQYF. The CDR3 DNA follows: TGTGCCTGGAGTGTATTCCGGGGGGGCGAAGAGACCCAGTACTTC.

In DNA form, the CDR3 reads TGTGCCAGTATGGACGGAGGGGCTAGGTATGGCTACACCTTC. The encoded protein is CASMDGGARYGYTF. V usage is TRBV19 and J usage is TRBJ1-2, with D possibly TRBD1 on 5 matching bases. The germline V and J ends were trimmed by 7 bases and 5 bases, with 17 bases remaining between them. CDR3 length equals 14 residues. Germline-derived CDR1 and CDR2 are LNHDA and SQIVND (reference sequence).

This chain joins TRBV9 and TRBJ2-1, with 7 bases identical to TRBD1. The CDR3 is 20 amino acids. Germline assignment: CDR1 SGDLS and CDR2 YYNGEE. The ends lost 4 bases at V and 5 bases at J; junction bases unmatched: 24. DNA of the CDR3: TGTGCCAGCAGCCCCTCAACCGTTTTTAGGGGGCAGGCTTATAACAATGAGCAGTTCTTC. Translated: CASSPSTVFRGQAYNNEQFF.

The chain couples TRBV21-1 to TRBJ2-3; TRBD1, the D gene given by the table, was not confirmed from the DNA. TRBV21-1 is a listed pseudogene. This CDR3 contains 15 residues. The CDR3 reads CASSGDRASTDTQYF. The CDR3 DNA sequence: TGTGCCAGCAGTGGGGACAGGGCTAGCACAGATACGCAGTATTTT.

The chain joins TRBV5-1 to TRBJ1-1; 9 nucleotides align to TRBD1. Germline CDR1 reads SGHRS; CDR2 reads YFSETQ. The CDR3 extends over 15 amino acids. The V gene end was trimmed by 5 bases and the J gene end by 5 bases; junction bases not matched to a gene: 10. CDR3 DNA sequence: TGCGCCAGCAGGCAAAAGACAGGGGGTTGGACTGAAGCTTTCTTT. Amino acid sequence: CASRQKTGGWTEAFF.

This clone occurred once. The V and J genes are TRBV5-6 and TRBJ2-7, with a weak D call TRBD1 (6 bases). Germline V gene data show CDR1 as SGHDT and CDR2 as YYEEEE. V was trimmed by 2 bases and J by 5 bases, leaving 17 bases between them. The CDR3 is 15 residues long. CDR3 region: CASSFIQGIGHEQYF. CDR3 nucleotides: TGTGCCAGCAGCTTCATACAGGGTATAGGCCACGAGCAGTACTTC.

The J gene is TRBJ2-1, the V gene TRBV6-6; 7 bases are a match to TRBD2. The germline gives CDR1 MNHNY, CDR2 SVGAGI (reference sequence). V lost 5 bases, J lost 1 base, and 5 bases stayed unmatched. The CDR3 runs 15 residues. CDR3 amino acids: CASSTWGGSYNEQFF. The DNA for the CDR3 is TGTGCCAGCAGTACCTGGGGGGGGTCCTACAATGAGCAGTTCTTC.

The chain combines TRBV6-5 with TRBJ2-3; TRBD2 agrees at 8 bases. The V gene end was trimmed by 4 bases and the J gene end by 1 base; junction bases not matched to a gene: 7. The V gene's germline CDR1 is MNHEY and CDR2 SVGAGI. The CDR3 has 16 amino acids. The CDR3 region is CASSSGGGPGTDTQYF. DNA of the CDR3: TGTGCCAGCAGTTCCGGGGGGGGCCCGGGCACAGATACGCAGTATTTT.

The count of this clone is one. The J gene is TRBJ2-3, the V gene TRBV2, with TRBD1 matching over 7 bases. Trimming took 10 bases from V and 2 from J; bases not matched to a gene: 6. The CDR3 has 13 residues. Germline CDR1 reads SNHLY; CDR2 reads FYNNEI. CDR3 residues: CAKGDRYTDTQYF. Here the CDR3 DNA reads TGTGCCAAAGGGGACAGATACACAGATACGCAGTATTTT.

On this clone: A read error may account for a junction end that differs from germline. The rearrangement uses TRBV2 and TRBJ1-3; D is unclear. Germline V lookup: CDR1 SNHLY, CDR2 FYNNEI. The CDR3 totals 14 residues. In nucleotides, the CDR3 is TGTGCCAGCAGCCCGGGAGAAGCTGGAAGCACCATATATTTT. It yields the protein CASSPGEAGSTIYF.

The V call is TRBV10-2, the J call TRBJ2-1; 7 positions agree with TRBD2. V was pared by 7 bases and J by 8 bases, with 17 bases of the junction left unmatched. From germline, CDR1 is WSHSY and CDR2 SAAADI. The CDR3 extends over 16 amino acids. The CDR3 sequence: CASINARGRAGHEQFF. CDR3 DNA: TGCGCCAGCATCAACGCGCGGGGGAGGGCTGGGCATGAGCAGTTCTTC.

The chain joins TRBV27 to TRBJ1-1; 7 positions match TRBD1. Trimming cost V 3 bases and J 1 base; bases outside gene matches: 8. This CDR3 is built from 16 residues. Germline V gene sequence: CDR1 MNHEY, CDR2 SMNVEV (reference sequence). CDR3 sequence reads: CASSFGGPGGNTEAFF. In nucleotides, the CDR3 is TGTGCCAGCAGTTTCGGGGGACCAGGGGGGAACACTGAAGCTTTCTTT.

V usage is TRBV5-1 and J usage is TRBJ2-7; 8 bases align to TRBD1. The V and J ends lost 2 bases and 3 bases, in that order; junction bases with no gene match: 16. There are 18 residues in the CDR3. In germline, CDR1 is SGHRS, CDR2 YFSETQ. The CDR3, as DNA: TGCGCCAGCAGCTTCACCTCGCCTACAGGGGGTACCCTCTACGAGCAGTACTTC. This translates into CASSFTSPTGGTLYEQYF.

The V call is TRBV6-6, the J call TRBJ1-6; 7 nucleotides align to TRBD1. Trimming cost V 5 bases and J 0 bases; bases outside gene matches: 10. The CDR3 has 18 amino acids. Germline V gene sequence: CDR1 MNHNY, CDR2 SVGAGI (reference sequence). CDR3 region: CASSLTGASSSYNSPLHF. The CDR3 coding sequence is TGTGCCAGCAGTCTTACAGGGGCTTCGAGCTCCTATAATTCACCCCTCCACTTT.

The chain combines TRBV9 with TRBJ2-1; a possible D gene is TRBD1 (6 bases). CDR3 length equals 14 residues. V lost 4 bases, J lost 6 bases, and 14 bases lay in between. CDR1 is SGDLS, CDR2 YYNGEE, per germline. CDR3 sequence reads: CASSFTGIGNEQFF. In DNA, the CDR3 is TGTGCCAGCAGCTTCACAGGGATCGGCAATGAGCAGTTCTTC.

The chain has TRBV6-1 and TRBJ1-1; a weak D match, TRBD1 (5 bases). This CDR3 has 18 amino acids. Germline-derived CDR1 and CDR2 are MNHNS and SASEGT. V was cut by 2 bases and J by 5 bases, with 24 bases left in between. The CDR3 DNA follows: TGTGCCAGCAGTGAAAGGGCGGGTAGGGGCGCCGGGGGGACTGAAGCTTTCTTT. Its translation is CASSERAGRGAGGTEAFF.

The chain couples TRBV7-2 to TRBJ1-6; 7 nucleotides align to TRBD1. The CDR3 is 13 residues long. Germline CDR1 is SGHTA and CDR2 is FQGNSA. J was trimmed by 10 bases and V by 1 base; bases with no gene match: 1. The CDR3 coding sequence is TGTGCCAGCAGCTTAGACAGGGGATCACCCCTCCACTTT. This translates into CASSLDRGSPLHF.

The J gene is TRBJ2-1, the V gene TRBV28; maybe TRBD2 (7 bases). This CDR3 is built from 13 residues. The germline gives CDR1 MDHEN, CDR2 SYDVKM. V dropped 4 bases and J dropped 7 bases, with 11 bases sitting between them. In nucleotides, the CDR3 is TGTGCCAGCAGTTGGGGGGGGCAAAATGAGCAGTTCTTC. Protein sequence: CASSWGGQNEQFF.

This chain links TRBV4-2 with TRBJ2-1; D may be TRBD2 (7 bases). Germline CDR1 and CDR2: LGHNA and YNFKEQ. V lost 0 bases and J lost 5, with 14 bases in between. The CDR3 has 16 residues. CDR3 sequence reads: CASSQDTGRVHNEQFF. The CDR3 bases are TGTGCCAGCAGCCAAGATACAGGGAGGGTCCACAATGAGCAGTTCTTC.

The V call is TRBV10-1, the J call TRBJ1-6; D remains ambiguous. This CDR3 has 15 amino acids. Germline assignment: CDR1 WNHNN and CDR2 SYGVQD (reference sequence). V lost 9 bases, J lost 5 bases, and 17 bases lay in between. The CDR3 DNA reads as TGCGCCAGACAGACCGGCCAGGAAGATAATTCACCCCTCCACTTT. It encodes CARQTGQEDNSPLHF.

The V gene is TRBV30, the J gene TRBJ2-7; maybe TRBD1 (5 bases). Germline V lookup: CDR1 GTSNPN, CDR2 SVGIG (reference sequence). Trimming stripped 2 bases from V and 4 bases from J, with 9 bases between. The CDR3 covers 12 residues. The CDR3 protein is CAWSSTGYEQYF. CDR3 nucleotide sequence: TGTGCCTGGAGTTCCACAGGATACGAGCAGTACTTC.

The table lists this clone with a count of one. V and J are TRBV27 and TRBJ2-3; D is possibly TRBD1 (7 bases). The CDR3 is made up of 13 amino acids. Trimming stripped 6 bases from V and 8 bases from J, with 15 bases between. Germline V gene lookup returns CDR1 MNHEY and CDR2 SMNVEV (reference sequence). For the CDR3, the DNA is TGTGCCAGCAGGGCGACAGGGCGGGGTACGCAGTATTTT. Protein sequence: CASRATGRGTQYF.

The CDR3 loop reads CAWSRTWGDEQFF. DNA for the CDR3: TGTGCCTGGAGCCGTACTTGGGGGGATGAGCAGTTCTTC. The rearrangement links TRBV30 to TRBJ2-1, with D maybe TRBD2 (6 bases). Germline CDR1 GTSNPN, CDR2 SVGIG (reference sequence). The CDR3 sequence is 13 residues long. Deletions cut 3 bases from V and 8 bases from J, with 14 bases between.

The CDR3: CASSPEGQPQHF. The CDR3 DNA is TGTGCCAGTAGTCCGGAGGGACAGCCCCAGCATTTT. The chain joins TRBV19 to TRBJ1-5; no clear D. This CDR3 has 12 residues. The V gene's germline CDR1 is LNHDA and CDR2 SQIVND (reference sequence). V was pared by 5 bases and J by 7 bases, with 9 bases between.